A selection of T cell receptor beta chains follows, all from one sample in a study of metastatic and nonmetastatic thyroid tumors. TCRdb reprocessed the PCR reads using MiXCR. The sample shows about 40,000 clones, 15% to 20% of them seen only once. Specimen: blood. Receptors originate from a female donor with papillary thyroid cancer or a benign thyroid nodule (not recorded which). Some clones in this sample may be carry-over from other donors' samples. Each CDR3 is given with its conserved first and last residue. Each record gives: clone size, J gene, V gene, D gene, CDR3 protein, CDR3 DNA. A D gene is named only where the DNA matches it firmly. Clone size is not always given. Where it is, it says once, few, many or a class for expanded clones.

many,TRBJ1-4,TRBV2,NA,CASSRGVNEKLFF,TGTGCTAGCAGTAGAGGAGTTAATGAAAAACTGTTTTTT
many,TRBJ1-1,TRBV2,NA,CASSEEINTEAFF,TGTGCCAGCAGTGAAGAGATTAACACTGAAGCTTTCTTT
many,TRBJ2-7,TRBV19,TRBD2,CASSMSGRTYEQYF,TGTGCCAGTAGTATGAGCGGGAGAACCTACGAGCAGTACTTC
many,TRBJ2-3,TRBV4-2,TRBD1,CASSQDRNGDTDTQYF,TGTGCCAGCAGCCAGGACAGGAATGGCGACACAGATACGCAGTATTTT
NA,TRBJ2-7,TRBV5-1,NA,CASSVCVIEQYF,TGCGCCAGCAGCGTATGTGTCATAGAGCAGTACTTC
many,TRBJ1-3,TRBV11-3,NA,CASSQGEQGPTSGNTIYF,TGTGCCAGCAGCCAAGGGGAACAGGGACCGACCTCTGGAAACACCATATATTTT
NA,TRBJ1-1,TRBV20-1,NA,CSARERDTEAFF,TGCAGTGCTAGAGAAAGGGACACTGAAGCTTTCTTT
many,TRBJ1-2,TRBV28,NA,CASSLSLSGYTF,TGTGCCAGCAGTTTATCTCTGTCTGGCTACACCTTC
many,TRBJ2-7,TRBV4-1,NA,CASSQTLSSYEQYF,TGCGCCAGCAGCCAAACGCTATCCAGCTACGAGCAGTACTTC
many,TRBJ2-2,TRBV25-1,TRBD1,CASRGQGNTGELFF,TGTGCCAGCAGGGGACAGGGTAACACCGGGGAGCTGTTTTTT
many,TRBJ1-2,TRBV19,NA,CASTAPNYGYTF,TGTGCCAGTACCGCCCCCAACTATGGCTACACCTTC
NA,TRBJ1-6,TRBV27,NA,CASSPKGDSPIHF,TGTGCCAGCAGCCCAAAAGGGGATTCACCCATCCACTTT
many,TRBJ1-3,TRBV7-9,NA,CASSQTGEGNTIYF,TGTGCCAGCAGCCAAACAGGAGAGGGAAACACCATATATTTT
many,TRBJ2-3,TRBV9,NA,CASSVGATDTQYF,TGTGCCAGCAGCGTAGGGGCTACAGATACGCAGTATTTT
many,TRBJ1-2,TRBV10-3,TRBD1,CAISEGTGVHGYTF,TGTGCCATCAGTGAGGGGACAGGGGTTCATGGCTACACCTTC
few,TRBJ2-7,TRBV6-6,TRBD2,CASSLPTSGNSPLYEQYF,TGTGCCAGCAGCCTTCCGACTAGCGGGAACTCCCCCCTCTACGAGCAGTACTTC
many,TRBJ2-7,TRBV28,NA,CASSPLGDWLYF,TGTGCCAGCAGCCCTCTTGGGGATTGGCTGTACTTC
many,TRBJ1-3,TRBV7-3,NA,CASSEQGSSGNTIYF,TGTGCCAGCAGCGAACAGGGAAGCTCTGGAAACACCATATATTTT
many,TRBJ2-7,TRBV28,NA,CASSLGSEAQYF,TGTGCCAGCAGTTTAGGGTCAGAAGCTCAGTACTTC
few,TRBJ2-7,TRBV28,TRBD1,CASSLYRQGDDEQYF,TGTGCCAGCAGTTTATACCGCCAGGGGGATGACGAGCAGTACTTC
NA,TRBJ2-6,TRBV20-1,NA,CSASRGDVLFLVANVLTF,TGCAGTGCTAGTAGGGGGGATGTGCTGTTCTTGGTGGCCAACGTCCTGACTTTC
many,TRBJ1-5,TRBV27,NA,CASSLGRLGGQPQHF,TGTGCCAGCAGTTTAGGCCGACTAGGAGGCCAGCCCCAGCATTTT
many,TRBJ2-1,TRBV11-2,TRBD1,CASSPRTGGNEQFF,TGTGCCAGCAGCCCCCGGACAGGCGGAAATGAGCAGTTCTTC
many,TRBJ2-1,TRBV5-8,TRBD2,CASTLLGGPSNEQFF,TGTGCCAGCACCCTACTGGGAGGGCCATCTAATGAGCAGTTCTTC
many,TRBJ1-1,TRBV19,NA,CASSIARGYMNTEAFF,TGTGCCAGTAGTATAGCCAGGGGATACATGAACACTGAAGCTTTCTTT
many,TRBJ2-7,TRBV3-1,NA,CASSQTGRRLSYEQYF,TGTGCCAGCAGCCAAACAGGGAGAAGATTATCCTACGAGCAGTACTTC
many,TRBJ2-1,TRBV28,TRBD2,CASSTGGDLTYEQFF,TGTGCCAGCAGTACCGGGGGGGATCTTACCTATGAGCAGTTCTTC
many,TRBJ1-2,TRBV6-2/TRBV6-3,NA,CASSYLGGYGYTF,TGTGCCAGCAGTTACTTAGGGGGCTATGGCTACACCTTC
few,TRBJ2-7,TRBV5-1,NA,CASSLNLTASYEQYF,TGCGCCAGCAGCTTGAATCTGACAGCCTCCTACGAGCAGTACTTC
few,TRBJ1-2,TRBV6-1,NA,CASSQTESYYGYTF,TGTGCCAGCAGCCAGACAGAAAGTTACTATGGCTACACCTTC
NA,TRBJ1-1,TRBV11-2,NA,CASRLTVTPEALF,TGTGCCAGCAGATTAACGGTGACCCCTGAAGCTTTATTT
NA,TRBJ1-1,TRBV15,TRBD1,CATSRDHGTERSYRAFF,TGTGCCACCAGCAGAGATCACGGGACAGAAAGGTCCTATCGTGCTTTCTTT
many,TRBJ1-2,TRBV2,NA,CASSDTANYGYTF,TGTGCCAGCAGTGACACCGCTAACTATGGCTACACCTTC